These 19 T cell receptor beta chains were all obtained from the same sample, sequenced in a study of blood T cells in healthy people across ages. With a J-beta primer mix and a sample-barcoded 5' primer, a second PCR ran roughly 6 to 11 cycles. TCRdb independently ran MiXCR on the 5' RACE reads; one entry per CDR3 protein. Altogether some 1.7 million distinct CDR3 sequences are present, approximately 30% being singletons, with the ten largest covering 7% to 9%. Source material: blood. These receptors all come from a woman in her twenties or thirties in good health.

This clonotype was seen at least ten times. The chain has TRBV6-2 or TRBV6-3 and TRBJ2-7; D perhaps matches TRBD2 (6 bases). Germline V gene sequence: CDR1 MNHEY, CDR2 SVGEGT. CDR3 length equals 13 residues. With 2 bases removed from V and 1 base from J, the gap between germline ends came to 6 bases. The CDR3 loop is CASSYRESYEQYF. CDR3 in DNA: TGTGCCAGCAGTTACCGGGAGTCCTACGAGCAGTACTTC.

This clonotype has a handful of counts. The chain employs TRBV5-1 and TRBJ2-1, with 7 bases that match TRBD2. Unmatched junction bases numbered 3, after V lost 0 bases and J lost 3 bases. CDR1 is SGHRS, CDR2 YFSETQ, per germline. The CDR3 loop spans 15 amino acids. CDR3 sequence: CASSLAAGVYNEQFF. CDR3 in DNA: TGCGCCAGCAGCTTGGCGGCGGGAGTCTACAATGAGCAGTTCTTC.

This clonotype showed up many times. The genes are TRBV10-2 and TRBJ2-7; TRBD2 aligns across 11 bases. V lost 10 bases and J lost 2; bases outside the gene matches: 7. The CDR3 sequence is 14 residues long. The germline V gene has CDR1 WSHSY and CDR2 SAAADI. DNA for the CDR3: TGCGCCACCGGTAGCGGGAGGGCCACCTACGAGCAGTACTTC. Its translation: CATGSGRATYEQYF.

This clonotype was observed at least ten times. The chain is built from TRBV10-3 and TRBJ2-5, with 7 bases identical to TRBD1. Germline V CDR1 and CDR2: ENHRY, SYGVKD. The CDR3 has 14 residues. After removal of 4 bases from V and 5 bases from J, the junction contained 7 bases not matched to a gene. The CDR3: CAISVATGLETQYF. The CDR3 nucleotides are TGTGCCATCAGTGTGGCGACAGGGCTGGAGACCCAGTACTTC.

Notes on this clonotype: With a much larger clone just one base away, this may be a read error. CDR3: CACRYTADTQYF. CDR3 sequence (DNA): TGTGCCTGCAGATACACGGCAGATACGCAGTATTTT. The J gene is TRBJ2-3, the V gene TRBV12-3 or TRBV12-4; D unresolved. The CDR3 sequence is 12 residues long.

A note on this clonotype: This may be a read error, as it is one base from a much larger clone. The chain uses TRBV4-1 and TRBJ2-7; 13 bases line up with TRBD2. Trimming cost V 3 bases and J 7 bases; bases outside gene matches: 9. The germline V gene encodes CDR1 MGHRA and CDR2 YSYEKL. The CDR3 consists of 16 residues. The DNA of the CDR3 is TGCGCCAGCAGCCAGTCGGGACTAGCGGGGTACAATGAGCAGTACTTC. Amino acids: CASSQSGLAGYNEQYF.

This clonotype was counted at least ten times. The chain's CDR3 is CASSLLWGSYEQYF. CDR3 in DNA: TGTGCCAGCAGTCTCCTTTGGGGGTCCTACGAGCAGTACTTC. The gene calls are TRBV6-5 and TRBJ2-7; D is perhaps TRBD1 or TRBD2 (5 bases each). From germline, CDR1 is MNHEY and CDR2 SVGAGI. V was clipped by 5 bases and J by 1 base, with 12 bases between them. The CDR3 is 14 amino acids.

This clonotype was found many times. This chain links TRBV4-2 with TRBJ1-6; 7 positions match TRBD1. The CDR3 is 17 amino acids. After removal of 0 bases from V and 6 bases from J, the junction contained 8 bases not matched to a gene. CDR1 and CDR2 from the germline V gene are LGHNA and YNFKEQ. The CDR3 DNA is TGTGCCAGCAGCCAAGATCTAGGAACAGGGGCTAATTCACCCCTCCACTTT. Translation gives CASSQDLGTGANSPLHF.

This rearrangement joins TRBV5-1 to TRBJ2-1, with 10 bases matching TRBD1. Germline loops: CDR1 SGHRS, CDR2 YFSETQ. The CDR3 spans 15 residues. J was trimmed by 6 bases and V by 3 bases; bases with no gene match: 6. The CDR3 protein is CASSYGQGGSNEQFF. The CDR3 DNA is TGCGCCAGCAGCTACGGACAGGGGGGTAGCAATGAGCAGTTCTTC.

This clonotype has only a few counts. The chain carries TRBV6-2 or TRBV6-3 and TRBJ2-1; possible D gene TRBD2, 5 bases. CDR3 size: 13 residues. V was shortened by 2 bases and J by 9 bases, with 11 bases between the two germline ends. CDR1 MNHEY and CDR2 SVGEGT come from the germline V gene. In nucleotides, the CDR3 is TGTGCCAGCAGTTACGGCCTCGAGGGTGAGCAGTTCTTC. Translation: CASSYGLEGEQFF.

This clonotype was observed a few times. At one of its ends the junction is not consistent with the germline gene, which may arise from a read error. This chain joins TRBV28 and TRBJ2-7, with D uncertain. Germline V lookup: CDR1 MDHEN, CDR2 SYDVKM. The CDR3 spans 12 residues. CDR3 in amino acids: CVSSGSNYEQYF. CDR3 nucleotide sequence: TGTGTCAGCTCAGGCAGTAACTACGAGCAGTACTTC. Variable domain in full (rest from reference TRBV28 and TRBJ2-7): DVKVTQSSRYLVKRTGEKVFLECVQDMDHENMFWYRQDPGLGLRLIYFSYDVKMKEKGDIPEGYSVSREKKERFSLILESASTNQTSMYLCVSSGSNYEQYFGPGTRLTVT.

V usage is TRBV5-1 and J usage is TRBJ2-6; 7 nucleotides align to TRBD1. CDR1 and CDR2 from the germline V gene are SGHRS and YFSETQ. With V trimmed by 4 bases and J by 0 bases, 7 bases remained unmatched. The CDR3 has 17 amino acids. CDR3 sequence reads: CASSRQGLLSGANVLTF. The CDR3 coding sequence is TGCGCCAGCAGCCGACAGGGCCTACTCTCTGGGGCCAACGTCCTGACTTTC.

CDR3 in amino acids: CASSPGDAGNTIYF. CDR3 sequence (DNA): TGTGCCAGCAGCCCAGGGGACGCTGGAAACACCATATATTTT. The chain couples TRBV7-2 to TRBJ1-3; D perhaps matches TRBD1 (6 bases). CDR3 size: 14 residues. Germline loops: CDR1 SGHTA, CDR2 FQGNSA. V was pared by 5 bases and J by 2 bases, with 10 bases between.

This clonotype was observed a few times. The gene calls are TRBV5-6 and TRBJ1-5, with D unclear. With 1 base removed from V and 6 bases from J, the gap between germline ends came to 14 bases. In germline, CDR1 is SGHDT, CDR2 YYEEEE. The length of the CDR3 is 15 residues. The CDR3 DNA reads as TGTGCCAGCAGCTTGAACCAGCGAGCGGGTCAGCCCCAGCATTTT. It yields the protein CASSLNQRAGQPQHF.

This clonotype appeared a few times. This chain uses TRBV7-9 with TRBJ2-1; no clear D. V was trimmed by 8 bases and J by 10 bases, leaving 12 bases between them. The CDR3 contains 11 residues. Per germline, CDR1 SEHNR and CDR2 FQNEAQ (reference sequence). The CDR3 DNA reads TGTGCCAGCGGCCCCTCCTCCGAGCAGTTCTTC. Its protein is CASGPSSEQFF.

This clonotype was recorded a few times. The chain links TRBV24-1 to TRBJ2-5; either TRBD1 or TRBD2 may fit D (5 bases each). The assigned J gene may be wrong: the sequence end matches TRBJ2-7 better. The CDR3 runs 15 residues. Per germline, CDR1 KGHDR and CDR2 SFDVKD. The CDR3 nucleotides read TGTGCCACCAGTCCTTGGGTGGGACGTAACTACGAGCAGTACTTC. Protein product: CATSPWVGRNYEQYF.

With respect to this clonotype: This may stem from a read error, because a much larger clone lies one nucleotide away. The chain couples TRBV5-1 to TRBJ2-3, with 9 bases lining up with TRBD2. The CDR3 has 16 residues. V was pared by 7 bases and J by 4 bases, with 13 bases of the junction left unmatched. Germline V gene sequence: CDR1 SGHRS, CDR2 YFSETQ. The CDR3 loop reads CASAAGAGGLADTQYF. CDR3 bases: TGCGCCAGCGCCGCCGGAGCGGGAGGATTGGCAGATACGCAGTATTTT.

This clonotype was recorded a few times. The gene calls are TRBV4-1 and TRBJ1-6, with D unresolved. The CDR3 consists of 15 residues. Germline loops: CDR1 MGHRA, CDR2 YSYEKL. Trimming cost V 4 bases and J 7 bases, with 14 bases left between them. CDR3 nucleotides: TGCGCCAGCAGCCCCTTCGGACGGTCAAATTCACCCCTCCACTTT. Its translation: CASSPFGRSNSPLHF.

V is TRBV6-1 and J is TRBJ1-1; 9 bases match TRBD1. With 2 bases clipped from V and 11 bases from J, the junction kept 12 bases outside the gene matches. Germline V lookup: CDR1 MNHNS, CDR2 SASEGT. The CDR3 consists of 15 residues. The CDR3 sequence is CASSEPGQGSPWAFF. CDR3 coding DNA: TGTGCCAGCAGTGAACCGGGACAGGGTTCCCCTTGGGCTTTCTTT.